Shown below are 17 T cell receptor beta chains from a single sample sequenced in a study of shared clonotypes between healthy human individuals. Some clones are missing from TCRdb's copy, which holds only in-frame ones; the method was immunoSEQ multiplex PCR. Of about 1 million clones in the sample, around 74% were seen once. Material for sequencing was memory CD4+ T cells sorted from blood. Subset in this sample: CD45RA-negative fraction. These receptors came from a man aged 18 to 29 in good health.

The chain has TRBV7-8 and TRBJ2-1; 7 bases line up with TRBD1. Germline lookup yields CDR1 SGHVS and CDR2 FQNEAQ. Losses at the gene ends were 8 bases for V and 0 bases for J; bases not matched to a gene: 7. CDR3 length: 15 amino acids. The chain's CDR3 is CASGEWDSSYNEQFF. For the CDR3, the DNA is TGTGCCAGCGGGGAATGGGACAGCTCCTACAATGAGCAGTTCTTC.

The chain joins TRBV18 to TRBJ2-7; 8 bases are a match to TRBD2. The germline CDR1 and CDR2 sequences are KGHSH and LQKENI. The CDR3 has 14 amino acids. Unmatched junction bases numbered 9, after V lost 4 bases and J lost 7 bases. The CDR3 reads CASSLSGGAREQYF. The CDR3 nucleotides are TGTGCCAGCTCACTCTCGGGGGGGGCCAGGGAGCAGTACTTC.

The gene calls are TRBV6-1 and TRBJ2-2, with a possible D match to TRBD2 (6 bases). Trimming cost V 4 bases and J 3 bases, with 12 bases left between them. Germline loops: CDR1 MNHNS, CDR2 SASEGT. This CDR3 has 15 residues. The CDR3 reads CASSGSSGYTGELFF. In nucleotides, the CDR3 is TGTGCCAGCAGTGGGAGTAGCGGTTACACCGGGGAGCTGTTTTTT.

This chain links TRBV10-2 with TRBJ1-1; D call uncertain. V lost 1 base to trimming and J lost 0 bases, with 12 bases between them. The CDR3 is 16 residues long. Looked up from germline, CDR1 is WSHSY and CDR2 is SAAADI. CDR3 nucleotide sequence: TGCGCCAGCAGTGAGTTAGGAGTGTTTATGAACACTGAAGCTTTCTTT. This encodes CASSELGVFMNTEAFF.

Many counts were recorded for this clone. V usage is TRBV27 and J usage is TRBJ2-5; D perhaps matches TRBD2 (6 bases). The CDR3 runs 13 residues. V lost 5 bases and J 4 bases, leaving 11 bases between the germline ends. Germline CDR1 is MNHEY and CDR2 is SMNVEV (reference sequence). The DNA of the CDR3 is TGTGCCAGCAGTGGAGCGGGTCCAGAGACCCAGTACTTC. Translated: CASSGAGPETQYF.

The chain uses TRBV5-1 and TRBJ2-5; D gene uncertain. This CDR3 has 14 amino acids. CDR1 is SGHRS and CDR2 is YFSETQ in the germline V gene. V was shortened by 2 bases and J by 1 base, with 9 bases between the two germline ends. CDR3 DNA sequence: TGCGCCAGCAGCTTTACGACGGGCCAAGAGACCCAGTACTTC. Its protein is CASSFTTGQETQYF.

This chain connects TRBV27 to TRBJ2-5; unclear D gene. Trimming removed 4 bases from V and 2 bases from J, with 26 bases in between. Germline V lookup: CDR1 MNHEY, CDR2 SMNVEV (reference sequence). CDR3 size: 19 residues. As DNA, the CDR3 is TGTGCCAGCAGTTACCGGGCCCCACTTGGTACGAGCTTACAAGAGACCCAGTACTTC. It is translated as CASSYRAPLGTSLQETQYF.

The V call is TRBV6-1, the J call TRBJ1-6; a weak D match, TRBD1 (5 bases). CDR3 length: 13 amino acids. Trimming took 7 bases from V and 7 from J, leaving 11 bases between them. CDR1 is MNHNS and CDR2 is SASEGT in the germline V gene. CDR3 in amino acids: CASIDRGNSPLHF. Here the CDR3 DNA reads TGTGCCAGCATTGACCGGGGCAATTCACCCCTCCACTTT.

This rearrangement joins TRBV5-6 to TRBJ2-7; 7 nucleotides line up with TRBD1. Germline CDR1 SGHDT, CDR2 YYEEEE. V lost 4 bases to trimming and J lost 3 bases; unmatched junction nucleotides: 10. This CDR3 region has 15 residues. The CDR3 is CASSPGRQGFYEQYF. For the CDR3, the DNA is TGTGCCAGCAGCCCGGGTCGACAGGGCTTCTACGAGCAGTACTTC.

In the case of this clone: This could be a read error, since a much larger clone is one nucleotide away. The chain carries TRBV30 and TRBJ1-3; D not resolved. Germline values: CDR1 GTSNPN, CDR2 SVGIG (reference sequence). The CDR3 totals 12 residues. V gave up 8 bases and J gave up 0 bases, with 8 bases separating them. The CDR3 sequence: CASRTSGNTIYF. CDR3 nucleotide sequence: TGTGCCAGCAGGACCTCTGGAAACACCATATATTTT.

The rearrangement uses TRBV19 and TRBJ1-5, with TRBD1 matching 9 bases. CDR1 and CDR2 from the germline V gene are LNHDA and SQIVND (reference sequence). CDR3 length: 16 amino acids. The junction had 9 bases not matched to a gene; V was cut back by 4 bases and J by 5 bases. This chain's CDR3 is CASSTGRQGGHQPQHF. CDR3 nucleotides: TGTGCCAGTAGTACAGGTCGACAGGGGGGCCATCAGCCCCAGCATTTT.

This rearrangement joins TRBV7-2 to TRBJ1-4; TRBD1 is a possible D gene (6 bases). This CDR3 comprises 13 residues. CDR1 is SGHTA and CDR2 is FQGNSA in the germline V gene. Trimming left V 5 bases short and J 10 bases short, with 14 bases between. The CDR3 sequence is CASSPLDSPKLFF. The CDR3 DNA follows: TGTGCCAGCAGCCCCCTGGACAGTCCAAAACTGTTTTTT.

The chain has TRBV5-1 and TRBJ1-6, with 11 bases identical to TRBD1. CDR3 length: 16 residues. CDR1 and CDR2 (germline): SGHRS, YFSETQ. Unmatched junction bases numbered 6, after V lost 0 bases and J lost 10 bases. The CDR3 is CASSLEGQGAASPLHF. CDR3 DNA: TGCGCCAGCAGCTTGGAAGGACAGGGGGCGGCCTCACCCCTCCACTTT.

This chain connects TRBV7-9 to TRBJ1-2; the D is unclear. Deletions cut 5 bases from V and 8 bases from J, with 12 bases between. This CDR3 region has 12 residues. Germline loops: CDR1 SEHNR, CDR2 FQNEAQ (reference sequence). This chain's CDR3 is CASSPGGGGYTF. The CDR3 bases are TGTGCCAGCAGCCCGGGAGGCGGCGGCTACACCTTC.

Note on this clone: The sample holds other DNA sequences that translate to the same CDR3. V and J are TRBV2 and TRBJ2-3; the D is unclear. Germline V CDR1 and CDR2: SNHLY, FYNNEI. This CDR3 is built from 14 residues. V gave up 2 bases and J gave up 0 bases, with 6 bases separating them. The CDR3, as DNA: TGTGCCAGCAGTGAACGCAGAAGCACAGATACGCAGTATTTT. Translated, it gives CASSERRSTDTQYF.

This chain links TRBV6-1 with TRBJ1-2; weak D call: TRBD1 (5 bases). V was clipped by 2 bases and J by 7 bases, with 11 bases between them. CDR1 and CDR2 (germline): MNHNS, SASEGT. This CDR3 comprises 13 residues. As DNA, the CDR3 is TGTGCCAGCAGTGAACTGGGGGTAGGTGGCTACACCTTC. Translated, it gives CASSELGVGGYTF.

The chain employs TRBV20-1 and TRBJ2-7; possible D gene TRBD1, 5 bases. The CDR3 has 10 amino acids. Germline CDR1 DFQATT, CDR2 SNEGSKA (reference sequence). V was cut by 7 bases and J by 4 bases, with 8 bases left in between. The CDR3 here is CSVAGYEQYF. The CDR3 DNA reads as TGCAGTGTAGCAGGGTACGAGCAGTACTTC.